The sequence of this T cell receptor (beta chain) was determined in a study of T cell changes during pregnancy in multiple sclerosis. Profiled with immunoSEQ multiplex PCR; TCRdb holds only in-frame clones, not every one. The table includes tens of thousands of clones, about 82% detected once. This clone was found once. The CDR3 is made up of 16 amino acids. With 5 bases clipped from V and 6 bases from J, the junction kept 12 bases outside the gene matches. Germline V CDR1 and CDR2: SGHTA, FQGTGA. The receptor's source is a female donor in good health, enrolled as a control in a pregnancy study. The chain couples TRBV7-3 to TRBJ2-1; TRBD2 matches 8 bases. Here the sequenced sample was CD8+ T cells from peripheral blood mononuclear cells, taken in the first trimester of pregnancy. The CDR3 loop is CASSHVGTRGGNEQFF. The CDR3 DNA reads TGTGCCAGCAGCCACGTTGGGACTAGGGGTGGCAATGAGCAGTTCTTC.